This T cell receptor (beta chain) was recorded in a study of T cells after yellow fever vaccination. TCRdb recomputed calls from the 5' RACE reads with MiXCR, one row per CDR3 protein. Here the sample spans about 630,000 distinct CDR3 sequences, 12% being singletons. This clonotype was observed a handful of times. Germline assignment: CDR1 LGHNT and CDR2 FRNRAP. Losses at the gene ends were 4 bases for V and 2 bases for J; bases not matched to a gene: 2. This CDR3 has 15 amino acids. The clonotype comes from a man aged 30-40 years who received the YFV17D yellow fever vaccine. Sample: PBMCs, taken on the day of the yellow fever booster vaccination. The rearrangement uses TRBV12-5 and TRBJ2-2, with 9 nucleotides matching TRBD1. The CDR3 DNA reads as TGTGCTAGTGGTTCGGGACAGGGTAACACCGGGGAGCTGTTTTTT. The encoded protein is CASGSGQGNTGELFF.